This T cell receptor (beta chain) was identified in a study of blood T cell repertoires in COVID-19. At the level of the study: In each case, the material was cDNA or gDNA derived from T cells, B-cell-depleted T cells, or PBMCs.

Two consecutive negative NP/OP PCR tests, clearance, or resolved symptoms defined Cohort 3 recovery. As handled by the study authors: From reference gene primer amplification, estimates of nucleated cell counts were derived. Here immunoSEQ multiplex PCR was the method, and the copy in TCRdb shows in-frame clones only, minus some. V and J calls and clone size come straight from that table; D and trimming were deduced from the DNA. Of about 250,000 clones listed, about 88% are singletons. CDR3 length equals 17 residues. Germline CDR1 and CDR2: LGHNA and YSLEER. J gave up 2 bases and V 0 bases, and 9 bases lay outside the gene matches.

The sequenced material came from PBMCs or T cells enriched from blood (not recorded which). The chain carries TRBV4-3 and TRBJ2-5; 7 positions match TRBD2. The receptor was isolated from a woman aged 50 to 60 who had recovered from COVID-19. CDR3 DNA sequence: TGCGCCAGCAGCCAAGAATGGGCTAGCGGAATTCAAGAGACCCAGTACTTC. Residues: CASSQEWASGIQETQYF.